This T cell receptor (beta chain) was profiled in a study of T-cell memory formation after mild COVID-19. About the research overall: TCR clusters were mostly donor specific.

There are a few counts of this clonotype. cDNA libraries for TCR alpha and TCR beta, carrying sample barcodes and UMIs, came from 5'RACE with constant-segment primers. MiXCR, applied by TCRdb to the 5' RACE reads, yields one record per CDR3 protein. The profile covers 470,000 or so distinct CDR3 sequences, with around a sixth appearing a single time and around 12% taken by the ten largest. Germline V gene lookup returns CDR1 SGHDT and CDR2 YYEEEE. This CDR3 is 16 amino acids long. V gave up 0 bases and J gave up 3 bases; unmatched junction bases: 9. The clonotype comes from an adult woman who had mild COVID-19 (a few samples of this study predate the infection). Cell type and time point are not known. The sequenced sample was PBMCs or a T cell subset sorted from them (not recorded which). The V gene is TRBV5-6, the J gene TRBJ2-7, with TRBD1 identical over 7 bases. The CDR3: CASSLDSGTALYEQYF. The CDR3 DNA reads TGTGCCAGCAGCTTGGACTCCGGGACAGCCCTCTACGAGCAGTACTTC.